This T cell receptor (beta chain) was observed in a study of T cells in Graves' hyperthyroidism and ophthalmopathy. What was amplified from RNA transcripts were TCR beta CDR3 regions. With the HTBI primer set, the TCR CDR3 went through a first round of RT-PCR. TCRdb re-derived calls from the multiplex PCR reads in MiXCR, one entry per CDR3 protein. The table includes about 540,000 distinct CDR3 sequences, about 45% detected once. The CDR3 spans 13 residues. The germline V gene has CDR1 SNHLY and CDR2 FYNNEI. Trimming pared 8 bases from V and 0 bases from J, leaving 5 bases between. Sequenced input: peripheral blood or thyroid tissue (not recorded which). This TCR was recovered from a young woman with Graves' hyperthyroidism. The chain combines TRBV2 with TRBJ2-6; D gene uncertain. CDR3 coding DNA: TGTGCCAGCTTGGACTCTGGGGCCAACGTCCTGACTTTC. Its translation is CASLDSGANVLTF. The full variable domain, in which reference TRBV2 and TRBJ2-6 provide the parts outside the CDR3, is EPEVTQTPSHQVTQMGQEVILRCVPISNHLYFYWYRQILGQKVEFLVSFYNNEISEKSEIFDDQFSVERPDGSNFTLKIRSTKLEDSAMYFCASLDSGANVLTFGAGSRLTVL.